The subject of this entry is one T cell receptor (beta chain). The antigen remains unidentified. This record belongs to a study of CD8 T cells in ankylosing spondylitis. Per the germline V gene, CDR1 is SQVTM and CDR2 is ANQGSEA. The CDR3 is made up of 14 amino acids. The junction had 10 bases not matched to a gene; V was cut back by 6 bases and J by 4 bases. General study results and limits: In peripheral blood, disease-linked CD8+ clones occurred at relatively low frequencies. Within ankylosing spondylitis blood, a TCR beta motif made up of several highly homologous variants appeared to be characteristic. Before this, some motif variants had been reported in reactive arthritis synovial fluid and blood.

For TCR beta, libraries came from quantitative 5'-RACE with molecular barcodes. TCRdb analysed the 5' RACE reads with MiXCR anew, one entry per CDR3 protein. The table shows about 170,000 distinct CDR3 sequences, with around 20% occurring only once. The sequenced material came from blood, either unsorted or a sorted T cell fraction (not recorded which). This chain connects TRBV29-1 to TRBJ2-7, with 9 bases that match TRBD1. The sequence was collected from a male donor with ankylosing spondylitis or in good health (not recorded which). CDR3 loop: CSVIIGTGNYEQYF. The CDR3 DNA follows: TGCAGCGTCATTATAGGGACAGGGAATTACGAGCAGTACTTC.